A single T cell receptor beta chain is shown here with its context. This clone has only a few counts. Its cognate antigen has yet to be identified. Per-base qualities were not stored, and no clone one base away is much larger. The data stem from a study of control samples from healthy donors and cancer patients (dated by TCRdb to 2020 to 2022). The library was generated by the immunoSEQ multiplex PCR assay. The clones in this table, taken by TCRdb from immuneACCESS, are in-frame only. Not every clone is retained; where verified, under half of the shortfall comes from an unresolved V gene, and the cause of the rest is unknown. A total of roughly 130,000 clones appear in this sample, 80% to 95% of them only once. The top ten clonotypes cover 2% to 2.5% of the sample. Spanning cysteine to phenylalanine, the CDR3 consists of 16 amino acids. The CDR3 DNA has 48 bases and is translated from base 1. CDR1 and CDR2 were assigned from the germline V gene as MDHEN and SYDVKM. V and J are truncated by 4 bases and 4 bases respectively, leaving an intervening sequence of 17 bases.

The chain couples TRBV28 to TRBJ1-5; the D gene cannot be named for sure. The material sequenced was blood. This sequence originates from a man younger than 30 in good health. The CDR3 reads CASSWMPDPGNQPQHF. DNA sequence: TGTGCCAGCAGTTGGATGCCGGACCCTGGAAATCAGCCCCAGCATTTT.